This passage covers 24 T cell receptor beta chains from one sample sequenced in a study of T cells in localized non-small cell lung cancer. Sequencing was performed with immunoSEQ multiplex PCR; in TCRdb, only in-frame clones are kept and a portion is missing. The profile shows over 55,000 clones, 75% to 90% of them singletons. Sequenced here: peripheral blood, sampled before any cancer treatment. The receptors derive from a woman aged 35-75 years with stage I lung adenocarcinoma.

This clone appeared once. The V gene is TRBV6-1, the J gene TRBJ1-1; possibly TRBD1 for D (5 bases). Per germline, CDR1 MNHNS and CDR2 SASEGT. Deletions cut 2 bases from V and 10 bases from J, with 17 bases between. The length of the CDR3 is 14 residues. The DNA for the CDR3 is TGTGCCAGCAGTGAACCGGGACCCCCTTACCGAGCTTTCTTT. It translates to CASSEPGPPYRAFF.

V gene TRBV4-3 combines with J gene TRBJ2-7, with a tentative D call TRBD1 (6 bases). Trimming shortened V by 0 bases and J by 3 bases, and 15 bases separated the two germline ends. The germline V gene has CDR1 LGHNA and CDR2 YSLEER. CDR3 length: 16 residues. The CDR3 DNA reads TGCGCCAGCAGCCAAGATTATAGGGACACTATCTACGAGCAGTACTTC. Amino acids: CASSQDYRDTIYEQYF.

The genes are TRBV7-9 and TRBJ2-4; D gene uncertain. Germline CDR1 and CDR2: SEHNR and FQNEAQ (reference sequence). The V gene lost 1 base and the J gene lost 6 bases, with 7 bases spanning the gap. The CDR3 loop spans 13 amino acids. The CDR3 bases are TGTGCCAGCAGCTTAGTGGGTAGAAACATTCAGTACTTC. It codes for CASSLVGRNIQYF.

This clone was recorded once. The rearrangement uses TRBV2 and TRBJ2-7; D is perhaps TRBD1 (5 bases). The CDR3 runs to 13 residues. Looked up from germline, CDR1 is SNHLY and CDR2 is FYNNEI. V was pared by 2 bases and J by 3 bases, with 8 bases between. CDR3 bases: TGTGCCAGCAGTGAACAGGGAAACTACGAGCAGTACTTC. As protein: CASSEQGNYEQYF.

The chain employs TRBV19 and TRBJ2-7, with 7 bases aligning to TRBD1. Trimming cost V 1 base and J 3 bases; bases outside gene matches: 15. CDR1 and CDR2 (germline): LNHDA, SQIVND (reference sequence). The CDR3 runs to 18 residues. The CDR3 region has the DNA TGTGCCAGTAGTATAGTCTCTGGAATCGACAGGGACGGCTACGAGCAGTACTTC. Translating it yields CASSIVSGIDRDGYEQYF.

The rearrangement links TRBV6-5 to TRBJ1-6; D possibly corresponds to TRBD1 (5 bases). The CDR3 totals 16 residues. Germline loops: CDR1 MNHEY, CDR2 SVGAGI. The V gene lost 0 bases and the J gene lost 8 bases, with 14 bases spanning the gap. CDR3 in amino acids: CASSYSRQSRDSPLHF. The CDR3 DNA reads TGTGCCAGCAGTTACTCCCGACAGTCTCGGGATTCACCCCTCCACTTT.

This rearrangement joins TRBV7-2 to TRBJ1-1; D is unclear. The CDR3 runs to 14 residues. The germline V and J ends were trimmed by 4 bases and 1 base, with 10 bases remaining between them. Germline V lookup: CDR1 SGHTA, CDR2 FQGNSA. CDR3 sequence: CASSYQRTNTEAFF. DNA of the CDR3: TGTGCCAGCAGCTACCAGCGGACGAACACTGAAGCTTTCTTT.

This rearrangement joins TRBV28 to TRBJ1-1; 10 nucleotides align to TRBD1. V was clipped by 0 bases and J by 4 bases; unmatched bases: 2. Germline V gene data show CDR1 as MDHEN and CDR2 as SYDVKM. CDR3 length: 15 amino acids. CDR3 coding DNA: TGTGCCAGCAGTTTATGGGACAGGGGGTCCACTGAAGCTTTCTTT. This encodes CASSLWDRGSTEAFF.

This chain links TRBV4-3 with TRBJ1-3; D is uncertain. The V end was cut by 1 base, the J end by 3 bases, with 19 bases between. The CDR3 consists of 18 residues. Germline CDR1 is LGHNA and CDR2 is YSLEER. The CDR3 region has the DNA TGCGCCAGCAGCCAAGCTATACCTTACTCAACGGGTGGAAACACCATATATTTT. Protein: CASSQAIPYSTGGNTIYF.

The V gene is TRBV18, the J gene TRBJ1-1; D not resolved. The CDR3 length is 13 residues. V was pared by 2 bases and J by 4 bases, with 8 bases between. Looked up from germline, CDR1 is KGHSH and CDR2 is LQKENI. The CDR3 bases are TGTGCCAGCTCACCAGGGTTGAGCACTGAAGCTTTCTTT. Translated: CASSPGLSTEAFF.

The rearrangement joins TRBV14 to TRBJ1-2; no firm D call. V shed 5 bases and J shed 8 bases, with 9 bases lying between them. The length of the CDR3 is 11 residues. Germline V CDR1 and CDR2: SGHDN, FVKESK. The CDR3 protein is CASSAADGYTF. CDR3 nucleotides: TGTGCCAGCAGCGCTGCCGACGGCTACACCTTC.

The rearrangement uses TRBV19 and TRBJ1-1, with D tentatively TRBD1 (5 bases). The CDR3 consists of 13 residues. V lost 4 bases to trimming and J lost 1 base, with 7 bases between them. Per germline, CDR1 LNHDA and CDR2 SQIVND (reference sequence). This CDR3 is CASSRGRNTEAFF. The CDR3 DNA reads TGTGCCAGTAGTAGGGGACGGAACACTGAAGCTTTCTTT. Together with reference TRBV19 and TRBJ1-1, the CDR3 gives the full variable domain: DGGITQSPKYLFRKEGQNVTLSCEQNLNHDAMYWYRQDPGQGLRLIYYSQIVNDFQKGDIAEGYSVSREKKESFPLTVTSAQKNPTAFYLCASSRGRNTEAFFGQGTRLTVV.

V is TRBV29-1 and J is TRBJ1-4; TRBD1 aligns across 9 bases. Trimming cost V 8 bases and J 3 bases; bases outside gene matches: 7. This CDR3 has 14 amino acids. Germline assignment: CDR1 SQVTM and CDR2 ANQGSEA. The CDR3 DNA follows: TGCAGCTCCCTGGACAGGGGATCTAATGAAAAACTGTTTTTT. Protein: CSSLDRGSNEKLFF.

This clone was seen only once. This rearrangement joins TRBV11-1 to TRBJ2-7, with TRBD1 matching 7 bases. The CDR3 loop spans 15 amino acids. Trimming took 6 bases from V and 6 from J; bases not matched to a gene: 14. From germline, CDR1 is SGHAT and CDR2 FQDESV (reference sequence). The CDR3, as DNA: TGTGCCAGCAGTTCGACAGGGAGTGGTTCCACCGAGCAGTACTTC. It yields the protein CASSSTGSGSTEQYF.

The chain employs TRBV2 and TRBJ1-1; 7 bases are a match to TRBD1. This CDR3 has 15 amino acids. V lost 6 bases, J lost 0 bases, and 7 bases stayed unmatched. Germline V gene lookup returns CDR1 SNHLY and CDR2 FYNNEI. CDR3 DNA sequence: TGTGCCAGCAGGATGGACAGGACTATGAACACTGAAGCTTTCTTT. Its translation: CASRMDRTMNTEAFF.

This clone was picked up one time. V is TRBV9 and J is TRBJ2-2; TRBD2 matches at 10 bases. The CDR3 spans 18 residues. Germline CDR1 is SGDLS and CDR2 is YYNGEE. J gave up 1 base and V 0 bases, and 6 bases lay outside the gene matches. This chain's CDR3 is CASSVGSGGAGNTGELFF. The CDR3 nucleotides read TGTGCCAGCAGCGTAGGCAGCGGGGGGGCCGGGAACACCGGGGAGCTGTTTTTT.

The chain is built from TRBV19 and TRBJ1-1, with D unclear. Per the germline V gene, CDR1 is LNHDA and CDR2 is SQIVND (reference sequence). Deletions cut 7 bases from V and 1 base from J, with 16 bases between. The CDR3 runs to 15 residues. The CDR3 loop reads CASILAGTSNTEAFF. The CDR3 DNA reads TGTGCCAGTATACTGGCCGGAACATCGAACACTGAAGCTTTCTTT.

This chain connects TRBV5-1 to TRBJ2-7; D could derive from TRBD1 or TRBD2 (5 bases each). The CDR3 is 12 amino acids. V was pared by 3 bases and J by 7 bases, with 11 bases between. Per germline, CDR1 SGHRS and CDR2 YFSETQ. CDR3 sequence reads: CASSSPGGEQYF. CDR3 bases: TGCGCCAGCAGCTCCCCTGGGGGAGAGCAGTACTTC.

The rearrangement joins TRBV29-1 to TRBJ1-5; D is possibly TRBD1 (6 bases). Trimming removed 4 bases from V and 3 bases from J, with 10 bases in between. Germline lookup yields CDR1 SQVTM and CDR2 ANQGSEA. The CDR3 extends over 13 amino acids. The CDR3: CSVVGGPNQPQHF. The CDR3 nucleotides read TGCAGCGTTGTAGGGGGACCCAATCAGCCCCAGCATTTT.

The chain carries TRBV18 and TRBJ2-5; TRBD2 agrees at 7 bases. The germline V gene encodes CDR1 KGHSH and CDR2 LQKENI. CDR3 length: 14 amino acids. V lost 6 bases and J lost 5; bases outside the gene matches: 9. The DNA of the CDR3 is TGTGCCAGCTCCCCTCCCGGGGGGAGGGAGACCCAGTACTTC. It yields the protein CASSPPGGRETQYF.

The V and J genes are TRBV15 and TRBJ2-5; 8 positions agree with TRBD1. The CDR3 extends over 15 amino acids. The junction had 5 bases not matched to a gene; V was cut back by 2 bases and J by 3 bases. Germline lookup yields CDR1 LNHNV and CDR2 YYDKDF (reference sequence). The CDR3 reads CATSRYPDREETQYF. The CDR3 DNA sequence: TGTGCCACCAGCAGATATCCGGACAGGGAAGAGACCCAGTACTTC.

The count of this clone is one. The CDR3 DNA reads as TGTGCCAGCAGCTCGACTAGCGGGGACTCAGATACGCAGTATTTT. Translated, it gives CASSSTSGDSDTQYF. The chain has TRBV5-5 and TRBJ2-3, with TRBD2 matching 11 bases. CDR3 length: 15 amino acids. CDR1 is SGHKS and CDR2 is YYEKEE in the germline V gene (reference sequence). The junction had 4 bases not matched to a gene; V was cut back by 3 bases and J by 4 bases.

This clone was observed a few times. Other nucleotide sequences in the sample specify the same CDR3. The CDR3 DNA reads TGTGCCAGCACCCCAGGGGACGAGTGGCAGGGTGGGGTTCAGCCCCAGCATTTT. Protein sequence: CASTPGDEWQGGVQPQHF. The genes are TRBV27 and TRBJ1-5; D is possibly TRBD1 (6 bases). Trimming cost V 7 bases and J 6 bases, with 28 bases left between them. CDR1 is MNHEY, CDR2 SMNVEV, per germline (reference sequence). The CDR3 extends over 18 amino acids.

V usage is TRBV19 and J usage is TRBJ2-6; a possible D gene is TRBD1 (6 bases). The CDR3 covers 18 residues. Per the germline V gene, CDR1 is LNHDA and CDR2 is SQIVND (reference sequence). Trimming stripped 3 bases from V and 5 bases from J, with 20 bases between. The CDR3 here is CASSIWTDSLWRANVLTF. Written as DNA, the CDR3 is TGTGCCAGTAGTATTTGGACAGACTCCCTCTGGAGGGCCAACGTCCTGACTTTC. Supplemented by reference TRBV19 and TRBJ2-6, the full variable domain reads DGGITQSPKYLFRKEGQNVTLSCEQNLNHDAMYWYRQDPGQGLRLIYYSQIVNDFQKGDIAEGYSVSREKKESFPLTVTSAQKNPTAFYLCASSIWTDSLWRANVLTFGAGSRLTVL.